The 20 T cell receptor beta chains below all came from one sample that was sequenced in a study of CD8 T cells in Susac syndrome. Reverse transcription of 0.5 to 1 ug RNA was performed with random hexamers. TCRdb called the immunoSEQ multiplex PCR reads again in MiXCR, with one record for every CDR3 protein. This sample has over 100,000 distinct CDR3 sequences, with 85% to 95% found just once. Source material: CD8+ T cells from PBMCs. These receptors originate from a human donor with Susac syndrome.

The V call is TRBV5-1, the J call TRBJ2-1; D is unclear. V lost 4 bases and J lost 0, with 5 bases in between. Germline V CDR1 and CDR2: SGHRS, YFSETQ. The CDR3 is 13 amino acids. This CDR3 reads CASSPGSYNEQFF. The CDR3 region has the DNA TGCGCCAGCAGCCCCGGCTCCTACAATGAGCAGTTCTTC.

The CDR3 DNA is TGTGCCAGCACCATTAAGACAGGGTCGTCCAATGAGCAGTTCTTC. Translated, it gives CASTIKTGSSNEQFF. The chain is built from TRBV7-9 and TRBJ2-1; 7 bases fit TRBD1. Germline V gene data show CDR1 as SEHNR and CDR2 as FQNEAQ (reference sequence). This CDR3 is built from 15 residues. The ends lost 7 bases at V and 6 bases at J; junction bases unmatched: 12.

The chain carries TRBV12-3 or TRBV12-4 and TRBJ1-5, with D maybe TRBD1 (5 bases). This CDR3 comprises 14 residues. V dropped 6 bases and J dropped 0 bases, with 9 bases sitting between them. CDR3 coding DNA: TGTGCCAGCAGAGGGGCGATTAGCAATCAGCCCCAGCATTTT. This codes for CASRGAISNQPQHF.

The gene calls are TRBV3-1 and TRBJ1-2; no clear D gene. V lost 0 bases to trimming and J lost 4 bases, with 9 bases between them. The germline CDR1 and CDR2 sequences are LGHDT and YNNKEL (reference sequence). The CDR3 length is 14 residues. The CDR3 DNA reads TGTGCCAGCAGCCAAGAAGGGTTCGCCTATGGCTACACCTTC. It specifies CASSQEGFAYGYTF. The full variable domain, completed using reference TRBV3-1 and TRBJ1-2, is DTAVSQTPKYLVTQMGNDKSIKCEQNLGHDTMYWYKQDSKKFLKIMFSYNNKELIINETVPNRFSPKSPDKAHLNLHINSLELGDSAVYFCASSQEGFAYGYTFGSGTRLTVV.

The CDR3 DNA is TGTGCCAGCAGCTTTCCCTATGGGGGCCCTAGCACAGATACGCAGTATTTT. This gives the protein CASSFPYGGPSTDTQYF. The gene calls are TRBV7-9 and TRBJ2-3; perhaps TRBD1 as D (6 bases). CDR3 length equals 17 residues. The germline V gene has CDR1 SEHNR and CDR2 FQNEAQ (reference sequence). V lost 3 bases to trimming and J lost 0 bases, with 16 bases between them.

The chain carries TRBV27 and TRBJ2-5, with TRBD1 matching over 9 bases. The germline CDR1 and CDR2 sequences are MNHEY and SMNVEV (reference sequence). Trimming removed 5 bases from V and 2 bases from J; junction bases left unmatched: 3. The CDR3 spans 14 residues. The CDR3 bases are TGTGCCAGCAGTGACAGGGGGACTCAAGAGACCCAGTACTTC. As protein: CASSDRGTQETQYF.

V and J are TRBV27 and TRBJ1-2; D not resolved. The V gene lost 2 bases and the J gene lost 0 bases, with 7 bases spanning the gap. CDR3 size: 14 residues. CDR1 is MNHEY, CDR2 SMNVEV, per germline (reference sequence). The chain's CDR3 is CASSLVGSNYGYTF. The CDR3 coding sequence is TGTGCCAGCAGTTTAGTTGGATCTAACTATGGCTACACCTTC.

This chain uses TRBV6-1 with TRBJ2-7; 7 bases align to TRBD2. Germline trimming cut 5 bases from V and 0 bases from J; bases unmatched to any gene: 10. The CDR3 consists of 16 residues. Germline V lookup: CDR1 MNHNS, CDR2 SASEGT. In DNA, the CDR3 is TGTGCCAGCAGTCAGATCGGGGGGTATAGCTCCTACGAGCAGTACTTC. Translation gives CASSQIGGYSSYEQYF.

The V call is TRBV20-1, the J call TRBJ2-5, with D perhaps assigned TRBD1 or TRBD2 (5 bases each). The CDR3 runs to 14 residues. Deletions cut 5 bases from V and 3 bases from J, with 16 bases between. The germline V gene encodes CDR1 DFQATT and CDR2 SNEGSKA (reference sequence). The CDR3 loop is CSAYSGTVKETQYF. Written as DNA, the CDR3 is TGCAGTGCTTATTCCGGGACGGTGAAAGAGACCCAGTACTTC.

This clonotype was counted once. This chain connects TRBV12-3 or TRBV12-4 to TRBJ1-5, with a tentative D call TRBD1 (5 bases). Trimming cost V 3 bases and J 5 bases, with 11 bases left between them. This CDR3 is built from 14 residues. CDR3: CASSFGGKDQPQHF. The CDR3 DNA is TGTGCCAGCAGTTTTGGGGGTAAAGATCAGCCCCAGCATTTT.

V gene TRBV9 combines with J gene TRBJ1-1, with D tentatively TRBD1 (5 bases). V lost 4 bases and J 0 bases, leaving 13 bases between the germline ends. The CDR3 is 15 amino acids. CDR1 and CDR2 from the germline V gene are SGDLS and YYNGEE. The DNA for the CDR3 is TGTGCCAGCAGCCCACGCGGGGCCCTGAACACTGAAGCTTTCTTT. This codes for CASSPRGALNTEAFF.

V usage is TRBV20-1 and J usage is TRBJ2-1, with D possibly TRBD1 on 6 matching bases. Germline CDR1 and CDR2: DFQATT and SNEGSKA (reference sequence). The CDR3 runs 14 residues. Trimming removed 1 base at V and 3 bases at J, with 10 bases between. CDR3 loop: CSARGSGVYNEQFF. CDR3 DNA: TGCAGTGCTAGAGGGTCAGGGGTCTACAATGAGCAGTTCTTC.

The chain combines TRBV6-6 with TRBJ1-3; D is possibly TRBD1 (5 bases). Germline assignment: CDR1 MNHNY and CDR2 SVGAGI (reference sequence). The CDR3 totals 13 residues. The V gene lost 9 bases and the J gene lost 4 bases, with 13 bases spanning the gap. The CDR3 sequence: CASRQINGNTIYF. In DNA form, the CDR3 reads TGTGCCAGTAGACAGATAAACGGAAACACCATATATTTT.

This clonotype was seen more than once but under ten times. This rearrangement joins TRBV18 to TRBJ2-3; D not certain. This CDR3 has 12 amino acids. Between the trimmed V and J ends, which lost 5 bases and 4 bases, there was a span of 7 bases. Germline V gene lookup returns CDR1 KGHSH and CDR2 LQKENI. The CDR3 nucleotides read TGTGCCAGCTCATCAAGCGCAGATACGCAGTATTTT. Its translation is CASSSSADTQYF.

This chain connects TRBV12-3 or TRBV12-4 to TRBJ2-5, with TRBD2 identical over 13 bases. The CDR3 length is 14 residues. Trimming cost V 6 bases and J 5 bases; bases outside gene matches: 3. The CDR3 DNA reads TGTGCCAGCAGCTTGGGACTAGCGGGGGAGACCCAGTACTTC. Translated, it gives CASSLGLAGETQYF.

The chain recombines TRBV7-8 with TRBJ1-1; a possible D gene is TRBD1 (5 bases). V was clipped by 0 bases and J by 4 bases, with 12 bases between them. There are 15 residues in the CDR3. Germline CDR1 is SGHVS and CDR2 is FQNEAQ. Here the CDR3 reads CASSLAGRAVTEAFF. The CDR3 region has the DNA TGTGCCAGCAGCTTAGCCGGCAGGGCGGTCACTGAAGCTTTCTTT. Full variable domain (rest looked up from reference TRBV7-8 and TRBJ1-1): GAGVSQSPRYKVAKRGQDVALRCDPISGHVSLFWYQQALGQGPEFLTYFQNEAQLDKSGLPSDRFFAERPEGSVSTLKIQRTQQEDSAVYLCASSLAGRAVTEAFFGQGTRLTVV.

The chain employs TRBV4-2 and TRBJ2-3; TRBD2 matches at 9 bases. CDR3 size: 15 residues. Germline loops: CDR1 LGHNA, CDR2 YNFKEQ. The ends lost 4 bases at V and 4 bases at J; junction bases unmatched: 6. The CDR3 sequence: CASSPERGAADTQYF. The CDR3 region has the DNA TGTGCCAGCAGCCCTGAGCGGGGGGCGGCAGATACGCAGTATTTT.

The rearrangement joins TRBV6-6 to TRBJ2-2, with D unresolved. Germline V gene sequence: CDR1 MNHNY, CDR2 SVGAGI (reference sequence). Trimming cost V 2 bases and J 4 bases, with 5 bases left between them. CDR3 length: 13 residues. Written as DNA, the CDR3 is TGTGCCAGCAGTTACGGTAGCACCGGGGAGCTGTTTTTT. Translating it yields CASSYGSTGELFF.

This chain uses TRBV5-4 with TRBJ2-1, with D maybe TRBD2 (7 bases). Germline V gives CDR1 SGHNT, CDR2 YYREEE (reference sequence). This CDR3 spans 12 amino acids. Trimming removed 4 bases at V and 7 bases at J, with 9 bases between. CDR3 loop: CASSGGANEQFF. The CDR3 DNA is TGTGCCAGCAGCGGGGGGGCGAATGAGCAGTTCTTC.

The rearrangement links TRBV29-1 to TRBJ1-2, with D unclear. The CDR3 runs 14 residues. Trimming removed 4 bases from V and 6 bases from J, with 18 bases in between. CDR1 is SQVTM and CDR2 is ANQGSEA in the germline V gene. The CDR3 protein is CSVADGQRADGYTF. In DNA form, the CDR3 reads TGCAGCGTTGCGGACGGGCAGAGGGCGGATGGCTACACCTTC.